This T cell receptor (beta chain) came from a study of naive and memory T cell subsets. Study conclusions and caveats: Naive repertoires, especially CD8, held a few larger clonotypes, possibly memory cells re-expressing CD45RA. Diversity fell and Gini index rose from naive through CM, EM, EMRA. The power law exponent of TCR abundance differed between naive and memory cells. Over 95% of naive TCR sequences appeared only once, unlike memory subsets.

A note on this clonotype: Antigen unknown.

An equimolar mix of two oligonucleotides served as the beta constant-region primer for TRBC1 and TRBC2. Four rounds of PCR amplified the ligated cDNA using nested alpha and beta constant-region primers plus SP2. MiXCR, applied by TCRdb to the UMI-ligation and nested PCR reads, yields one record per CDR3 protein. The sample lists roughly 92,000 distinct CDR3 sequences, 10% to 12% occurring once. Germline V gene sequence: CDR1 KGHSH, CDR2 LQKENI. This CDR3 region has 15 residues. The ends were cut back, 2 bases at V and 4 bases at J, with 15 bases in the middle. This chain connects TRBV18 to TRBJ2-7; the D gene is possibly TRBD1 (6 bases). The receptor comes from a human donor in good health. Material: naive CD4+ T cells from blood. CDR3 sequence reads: CASSPEAGAIYEQYF. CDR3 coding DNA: TGTGCCAGCTCACCAGAAGCAGGGGCCATTTACGAGCAGTACTTC.